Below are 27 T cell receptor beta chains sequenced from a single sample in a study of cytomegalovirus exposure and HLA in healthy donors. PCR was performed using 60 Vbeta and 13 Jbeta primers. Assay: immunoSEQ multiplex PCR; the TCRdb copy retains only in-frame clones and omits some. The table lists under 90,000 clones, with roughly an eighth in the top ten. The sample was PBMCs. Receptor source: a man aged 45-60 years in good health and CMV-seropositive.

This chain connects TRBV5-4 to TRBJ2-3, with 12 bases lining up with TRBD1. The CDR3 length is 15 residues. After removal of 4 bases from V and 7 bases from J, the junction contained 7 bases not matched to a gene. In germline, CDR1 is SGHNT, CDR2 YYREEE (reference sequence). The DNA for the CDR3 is TGTGCCAGCAGCCCGGGACAGGGGGCGCGTTATACGCAGTATTTT. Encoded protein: CASSPGQGARYTQYF.

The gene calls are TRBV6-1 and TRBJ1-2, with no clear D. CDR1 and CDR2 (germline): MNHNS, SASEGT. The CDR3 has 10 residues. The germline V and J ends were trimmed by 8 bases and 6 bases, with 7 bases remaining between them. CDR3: CASFGDGYTF. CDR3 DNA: TGTGCCAGCTTCGGGGATGGCTACACCTTC.

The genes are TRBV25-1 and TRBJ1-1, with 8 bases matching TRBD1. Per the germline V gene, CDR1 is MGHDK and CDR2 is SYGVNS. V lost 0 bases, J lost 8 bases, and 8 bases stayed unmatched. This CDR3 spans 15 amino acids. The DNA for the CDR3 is TGTGCCAGCAGTGAATACTCAGGGGGCTATCGAGAAGCTTTCTTT. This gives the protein CASSEYSGGYREAFF. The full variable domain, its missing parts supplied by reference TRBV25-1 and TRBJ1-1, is EADIYQTPRYLVIGTGKKITLECSQTMGHDKMYWYQQDPGMELHLIHYSYGVNSTEKGDLSSESTVSRIRTEHFPLTLESARPSHTSQYLCASSEYSGGYREAFFGQGTRLTVV.

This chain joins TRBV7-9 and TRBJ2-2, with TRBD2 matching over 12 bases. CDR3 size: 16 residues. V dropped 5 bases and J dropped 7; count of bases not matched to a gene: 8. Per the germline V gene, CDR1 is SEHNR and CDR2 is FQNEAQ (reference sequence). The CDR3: CASSPGLAGRGGELFF. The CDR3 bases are TGTGCCAGCAGCCCGGGACTAGCGGGCCGTGGCGGGGAGCTGTTTTTT.

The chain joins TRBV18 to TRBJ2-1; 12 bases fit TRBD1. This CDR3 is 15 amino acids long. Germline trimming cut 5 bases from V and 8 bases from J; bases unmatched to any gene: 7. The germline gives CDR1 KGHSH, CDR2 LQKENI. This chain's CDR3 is CASSAGTGGRDEQFF. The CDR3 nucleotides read TGTGCCAGCTCAGCCGGGACAGGGGGCCGGGATGAGCAGTTCTTC.

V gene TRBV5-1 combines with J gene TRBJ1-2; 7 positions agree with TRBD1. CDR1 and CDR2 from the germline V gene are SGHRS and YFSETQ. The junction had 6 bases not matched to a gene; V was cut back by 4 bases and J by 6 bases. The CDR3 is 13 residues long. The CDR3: CASSPTGSNGYTF. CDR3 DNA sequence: TGCGCCAGCAGCCCGACAGGGTCGAATGGCTACACCTTC.

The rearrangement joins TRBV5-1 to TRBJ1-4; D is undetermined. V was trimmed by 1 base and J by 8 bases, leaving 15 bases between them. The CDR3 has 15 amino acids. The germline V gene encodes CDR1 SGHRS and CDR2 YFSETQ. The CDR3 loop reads CASSLSSRLEEKLFF. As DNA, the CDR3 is TGCGCCAGCAGCTTGTCAAGCAGGTTAGAGGAAAAACTGTTTTTT.

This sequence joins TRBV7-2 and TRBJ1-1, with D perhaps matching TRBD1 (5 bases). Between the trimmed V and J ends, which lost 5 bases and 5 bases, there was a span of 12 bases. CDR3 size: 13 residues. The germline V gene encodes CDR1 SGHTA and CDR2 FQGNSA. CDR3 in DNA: TGTGCCAGCAGCGTGGGGGGGAGGACTGAAGCTTTCTTT. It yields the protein CASSVGGRTEAFF.

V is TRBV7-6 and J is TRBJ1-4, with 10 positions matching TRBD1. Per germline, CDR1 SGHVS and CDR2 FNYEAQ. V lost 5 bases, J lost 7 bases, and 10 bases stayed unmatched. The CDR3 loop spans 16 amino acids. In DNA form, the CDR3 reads TGTGCCAGCAGCATCGGGACAGGGGATTCATCTGAAAAACTGTTTTTT. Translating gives CASSIGTGDSSEKLFF.

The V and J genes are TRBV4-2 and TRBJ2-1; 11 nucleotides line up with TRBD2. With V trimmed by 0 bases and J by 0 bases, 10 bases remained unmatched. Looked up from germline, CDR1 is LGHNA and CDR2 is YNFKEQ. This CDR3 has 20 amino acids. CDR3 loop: CASSQDELAGALSSYNEQFF. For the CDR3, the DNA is TGTGCCAGCAGCCAAGACGAACTAGCGGGGGCCCTAAGCTCCTACAATGAGCAGTTCTTC.

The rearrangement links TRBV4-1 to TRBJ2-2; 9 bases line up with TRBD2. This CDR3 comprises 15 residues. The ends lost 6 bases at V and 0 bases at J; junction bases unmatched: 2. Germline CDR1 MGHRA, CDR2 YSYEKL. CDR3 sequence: CASRLAGANTGELFF. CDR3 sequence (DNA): TGCGCCAGCAGACTAGCGGGTGCGAACACCGGGGAGCTGTTTTTT.

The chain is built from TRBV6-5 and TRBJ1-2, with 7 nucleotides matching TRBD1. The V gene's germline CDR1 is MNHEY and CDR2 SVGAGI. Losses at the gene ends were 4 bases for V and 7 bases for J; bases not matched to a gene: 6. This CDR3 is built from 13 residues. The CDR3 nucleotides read TGTGCCAGCAGTTCGACAGGGAACCCTGGCTACACCTTC. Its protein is CASSSTGNPGYTF.

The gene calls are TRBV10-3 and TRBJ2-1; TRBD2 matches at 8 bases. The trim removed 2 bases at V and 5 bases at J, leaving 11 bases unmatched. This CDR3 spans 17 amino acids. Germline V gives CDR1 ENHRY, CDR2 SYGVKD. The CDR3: CAISERGGVAGNNEQFF. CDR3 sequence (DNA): TGTGCCATCAGTGAGCGCGGCGGGGTAGCGGGGAACAATGAGCAGTTCTTC.

CDR3 protein: CASSLLGLGAGEQFF. The CDR3 nucleotides read TGTGCCAGCAGCTTACTAGGACTAGGCGCAGGCGAGCAGTTCTTC. This rearrangement joins TRBV11-2 to TRBJ2-1, with 7 bases matching TRBD2. This CDR3 contains 15 residues. Unmatched junction bases numbered 11, after V lost 2 bases and J lost 10 bases. Germline V CDR1 and CDR2: SGHAT, FQNNGV. Full variable domain (remainder filled in from reference TRBV11-2 and TRBJ2-1): EAGVAQSPRYKIIEKRQSVAFWCNPISGHATLYWYQQILGQGPKLLIQFQNNGVVDDSQLPKDRFSAERLKGVDSTLKIQPAKLEDSAVYLCASSLLGLGAGEQFFGPGTRLTVL.

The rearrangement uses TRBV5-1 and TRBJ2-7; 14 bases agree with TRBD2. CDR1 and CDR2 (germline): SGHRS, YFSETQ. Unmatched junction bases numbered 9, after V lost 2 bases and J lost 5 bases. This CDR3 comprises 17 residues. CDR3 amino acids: CASSFGLAGGGVHEQYF. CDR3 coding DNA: TGCGCCAGCAGCTTCGGACTAGCGGGAGGAGGAGTCCACGAGCAGTACTTC.

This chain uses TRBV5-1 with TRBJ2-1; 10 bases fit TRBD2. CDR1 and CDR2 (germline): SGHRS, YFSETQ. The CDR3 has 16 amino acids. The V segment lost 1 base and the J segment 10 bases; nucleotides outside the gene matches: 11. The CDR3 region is CASSLRSGRALGEQFF. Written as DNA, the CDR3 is TGCGCCAGCAGCTTGAGAAGCGGGAGGGCGTTGGGCGAGCAGTTCTTC.

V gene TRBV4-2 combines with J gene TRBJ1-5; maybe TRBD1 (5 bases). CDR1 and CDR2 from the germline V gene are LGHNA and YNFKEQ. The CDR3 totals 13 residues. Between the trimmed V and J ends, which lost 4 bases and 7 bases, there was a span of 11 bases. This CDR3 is CASSLGRDQPQHF. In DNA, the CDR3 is TGTGCCAGCAGCCTCGGGAGGGACCAGCCCCAGCATTTT.

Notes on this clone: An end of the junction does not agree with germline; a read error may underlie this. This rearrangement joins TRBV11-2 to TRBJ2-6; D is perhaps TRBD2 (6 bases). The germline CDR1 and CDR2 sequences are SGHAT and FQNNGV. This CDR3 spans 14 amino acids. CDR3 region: CTSSLGRAGGVLTF. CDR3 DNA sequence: TGTACCAGCAGCTTAGGCAGGGCCGGGGGCGTCCTGACTTTC.

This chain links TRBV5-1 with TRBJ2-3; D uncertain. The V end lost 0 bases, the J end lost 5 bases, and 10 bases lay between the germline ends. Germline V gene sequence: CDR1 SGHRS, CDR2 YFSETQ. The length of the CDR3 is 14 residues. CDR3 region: CASSLDFPGDTQYF. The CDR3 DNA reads TGCGCCAGCAGCTTGGACTTCCCGGGAGATACGCAGTATTTT.

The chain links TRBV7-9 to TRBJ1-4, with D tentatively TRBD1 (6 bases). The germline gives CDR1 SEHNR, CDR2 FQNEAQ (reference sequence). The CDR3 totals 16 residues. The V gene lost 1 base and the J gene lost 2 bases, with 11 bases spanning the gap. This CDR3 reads CASSLGAGATNEKLFF. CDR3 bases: TGTGCCAGCAGCTTAGGGGCGGGGGCTACTAATGAAAAACTGTTTTTT.

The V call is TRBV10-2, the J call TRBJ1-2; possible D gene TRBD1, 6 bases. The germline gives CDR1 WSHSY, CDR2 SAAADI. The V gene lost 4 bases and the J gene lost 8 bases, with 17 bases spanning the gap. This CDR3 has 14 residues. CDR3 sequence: CASSVGQSLSGYTF. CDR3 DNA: TGCGCCAGCAGTGTCGGACAGAGCCTTTCCGGCTACACCTTC.

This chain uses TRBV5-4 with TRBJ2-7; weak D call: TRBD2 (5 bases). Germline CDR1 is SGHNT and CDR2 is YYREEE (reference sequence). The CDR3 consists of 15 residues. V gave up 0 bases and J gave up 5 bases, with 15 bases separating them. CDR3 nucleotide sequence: TGTGCCAGCAGCTTGGGAGCACCCTCCGGGAACGAGCAGTACTTC. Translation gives CASSLGAPSGNEQYF.

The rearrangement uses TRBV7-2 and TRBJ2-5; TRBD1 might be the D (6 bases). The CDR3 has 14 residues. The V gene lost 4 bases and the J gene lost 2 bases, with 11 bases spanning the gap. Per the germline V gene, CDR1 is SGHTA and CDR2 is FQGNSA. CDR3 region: CASSSGHRQETQYF. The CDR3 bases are TGTGCCAGCAGCTCGGGACACCGACAAGAGACCCAGTACTTC.

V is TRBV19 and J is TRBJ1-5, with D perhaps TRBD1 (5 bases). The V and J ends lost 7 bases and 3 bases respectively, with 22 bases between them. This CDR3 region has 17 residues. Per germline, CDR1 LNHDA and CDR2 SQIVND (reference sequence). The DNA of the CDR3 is TGTGCCAGTATCTCCATCTACCGCGGGGGATTCAATCAGCCCCAGCATTTT. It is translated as CASISIYRGGFNQPQHF.

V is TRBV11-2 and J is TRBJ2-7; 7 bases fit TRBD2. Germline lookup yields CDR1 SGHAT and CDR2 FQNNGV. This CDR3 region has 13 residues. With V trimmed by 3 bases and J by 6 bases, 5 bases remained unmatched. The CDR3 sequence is CASSFPGRGEQYF. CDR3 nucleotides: TGTGCCAGCAGCTTTCCTGGGAGGGGCGAGCAGTACTTC. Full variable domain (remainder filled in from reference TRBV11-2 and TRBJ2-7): EAGVAQSPRYKIIEKRQSVAFWCNPISGHATLYWYQQILGQGPKLLIQFQNNGVVDDSQLPKDRFSAERLKGVDSTLKIQPAKLEDSAVYLCASSFPGRGEQYFGPGTRLTVT.

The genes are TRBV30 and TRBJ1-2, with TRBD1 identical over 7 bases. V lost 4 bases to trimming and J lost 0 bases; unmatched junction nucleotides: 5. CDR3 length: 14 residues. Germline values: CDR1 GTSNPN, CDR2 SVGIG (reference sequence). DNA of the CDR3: TGTGCCTGGACCCGACAGGGCGCTAACTATGGCTACACCTTC. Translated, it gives CAWTRQGANYGYTF.

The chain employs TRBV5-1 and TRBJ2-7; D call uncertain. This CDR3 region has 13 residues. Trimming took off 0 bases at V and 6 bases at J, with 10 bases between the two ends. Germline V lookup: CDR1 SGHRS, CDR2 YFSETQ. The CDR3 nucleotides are TGCGCCAGCAGCTTGGGTCTGGGCTCCGAGCAGTACGTC. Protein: CASSLGLGSEQYV.